Only a few counts were recorded for the clone carrying this T cell receptor (beta chain). This sample was taken from a study of human T cells and chemical hapten exposure. Study as a whole: Throughout the approximately 25-week study, diphenylcyclopropenone was applied weekly to the patients' scalps.

V lost 11 bases to trimming and J lost 2 bases, with 19 bases between them. This CDR3 comprises 15 residues. The germline gives CDR1 MNHEY, CDR2 SVGEGT. TCRdb re-analysed the RACE reads in MiXCR, keeping a single row per CDR3 protein. The data show approximately 97,000 distinct CDR3 sequences, roughly an eighth seen once. Time point described: patch test 2, 6 weeks after DPC sensitization. Treatment reported: therapeutic diphenylcyclopropenone sensitization with weekly scalp DPC. Those who donated were patients with alopecia, 18 to 70 years of age, and suitable for DPC. The V call is TRBV6-2 or TRBV6-3, the J call TRBJ2-1; a weak D match, TRBD2 (6 bases). The source material was whole blood, sampled in connection with sensitization to the hapten diphenylcyclopropenone (DPC). The receptor was isolated from a woman between 40 and 55 years old with alopecia areata. Some clones in this sample may be carry-over from other donors' samples. CDR3 nucleotides: TGTGCCGCCATGACCGGAGGGCCCCCCTACAATGAGCAGTTCTTC. This encodes CAAMTGGPPYNEQFF.